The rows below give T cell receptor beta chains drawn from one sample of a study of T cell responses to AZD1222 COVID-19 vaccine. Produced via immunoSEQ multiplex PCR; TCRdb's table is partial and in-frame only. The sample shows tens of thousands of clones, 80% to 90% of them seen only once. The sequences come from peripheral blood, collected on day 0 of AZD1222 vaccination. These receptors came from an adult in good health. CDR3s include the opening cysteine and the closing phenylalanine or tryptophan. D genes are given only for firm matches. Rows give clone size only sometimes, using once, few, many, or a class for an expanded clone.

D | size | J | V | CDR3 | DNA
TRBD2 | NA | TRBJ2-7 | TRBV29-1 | CSVEVGTSGRMIGEQYF | TGCAGCGTTGAAGTAGGGACTAGCGGGAGAATGATTGGCGAGCAGTACTTC
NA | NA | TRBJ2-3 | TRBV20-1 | CSASPLRATSRPADTQYF | TGCAGTGCTAGTCCCCTTAGAGCGACGAGCAGGCCGGCGGATACGCAGTATTTT
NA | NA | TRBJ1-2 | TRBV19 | CASSNSGATVNYGYTF | TGTGCCAGTAGTAACTCGGGGGCAACCGTGAACTATGGCTACACCTTC
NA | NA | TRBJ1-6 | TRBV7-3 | CASSAGLLGSPLHF | TGTGCCAGCAGCGCAGGACTCTTGGGTTCACCCCTCCACTTT
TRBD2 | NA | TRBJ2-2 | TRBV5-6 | CASSFSSGGELFF | TGTGCCAGCAGCTTTTCTAGCGGGGGGGAGCTGTTTTTT
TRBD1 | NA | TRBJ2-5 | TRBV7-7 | CASSRTGGNQETQYF | TGTGCCAGCAGCCGGACAGGGGGCAACCAAGAGACCCAGTACTTC
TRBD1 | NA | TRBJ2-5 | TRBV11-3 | CASSLSPATGEETQYF | TGTGCCAGCAGCTTATCTCCCGCGACAGGGGAAGAGACCCAGTACTTC
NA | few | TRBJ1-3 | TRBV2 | CASSAQESSGNTIYF | TGTGCCAGCAGTGCCCAGGAGAGCTCTGGAAACACCATATATTTT
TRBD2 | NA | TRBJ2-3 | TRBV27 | CASSLVLAGGPVSNTQYF | TGTGCCAGCAGTTTAGTGCTAGCGGGAGGGCCCGTCTCAAATACGCAGTATTTT
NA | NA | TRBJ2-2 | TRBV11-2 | CASSLGIVMAGELFF | TGTGCCAGCAGCTTAGGAATTGTAATGGCCGGGGAGCTGTTTTTT
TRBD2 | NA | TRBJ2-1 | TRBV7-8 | CASSLTSGLAGLNEQFF | TGTGCCAGCAGCTTAACTTCGGGACTAGCGGGTCTCAATGAGCAGTTCTTC
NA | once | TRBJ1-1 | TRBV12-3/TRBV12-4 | CASSQGTSEAFF | TGTGCCAGCAGCCAAGGGACGTCTGAAGCTTTCTTT
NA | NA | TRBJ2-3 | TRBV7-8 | CASSPLLATQYF | TGTGCCAGCAGCCCGTTACTGGCAACGCAGTATTTT
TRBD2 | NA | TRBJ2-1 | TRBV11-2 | CASSPLAGGAYNEQFF | TGTGCCAGCAGCCCGTTAGCGGGAGGGGCCTACAATGAGCAGTTCTTC
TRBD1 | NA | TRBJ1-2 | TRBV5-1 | CASSLSPGQGDYGYTF | TGCGCCAGCAGCTTGTCCCCCGGACAGGGCGACTATGGCTACACCTTC
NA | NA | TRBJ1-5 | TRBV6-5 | CASSHGVEGNQPQHF | TGTGCCAGCAGCCACGGGGTCGAGGGGAATCAGCCCCAGCATTTT
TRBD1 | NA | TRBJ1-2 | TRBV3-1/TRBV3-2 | CASSQVTGGSGYTF | TGTGCCAGCAGCCAGGTAACAGGGGGTTCTGGCTACACCTTC
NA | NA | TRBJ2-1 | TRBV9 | CASSVDGHNEQFF | TGTGCCAGCAGCGTAGACGGGCACAATGAGCAGTTCTTC
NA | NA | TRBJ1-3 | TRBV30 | CASGHNSGNTIYF | TGTGCCTCGGGACACAACTCTGGAAACACCATATATTTT
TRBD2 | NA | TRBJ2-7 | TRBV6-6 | CASRLAGGDEQYF | TGTGCCAGCAGATTAGCGGGGGGAGACGAGCAGTACTTC
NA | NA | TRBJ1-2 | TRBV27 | CASSLTGHGYTF | TGTGCCAGCAGTTTAACAGGGCATGGCTACACCTTC
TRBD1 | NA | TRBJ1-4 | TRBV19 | CASSIDLGTAQTNEKLFF | TGTGCCAGTAGTATAGACCTCGGGACAGCTCAAACTAATGAAAAACTGTTTTTT
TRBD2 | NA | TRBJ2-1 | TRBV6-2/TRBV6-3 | CASSYIGAGRSYNEQFF | TGTGCCAGCAGTTATATCGGAGCGGGGCGCTCCTACAATGAGCAGTTCTTC